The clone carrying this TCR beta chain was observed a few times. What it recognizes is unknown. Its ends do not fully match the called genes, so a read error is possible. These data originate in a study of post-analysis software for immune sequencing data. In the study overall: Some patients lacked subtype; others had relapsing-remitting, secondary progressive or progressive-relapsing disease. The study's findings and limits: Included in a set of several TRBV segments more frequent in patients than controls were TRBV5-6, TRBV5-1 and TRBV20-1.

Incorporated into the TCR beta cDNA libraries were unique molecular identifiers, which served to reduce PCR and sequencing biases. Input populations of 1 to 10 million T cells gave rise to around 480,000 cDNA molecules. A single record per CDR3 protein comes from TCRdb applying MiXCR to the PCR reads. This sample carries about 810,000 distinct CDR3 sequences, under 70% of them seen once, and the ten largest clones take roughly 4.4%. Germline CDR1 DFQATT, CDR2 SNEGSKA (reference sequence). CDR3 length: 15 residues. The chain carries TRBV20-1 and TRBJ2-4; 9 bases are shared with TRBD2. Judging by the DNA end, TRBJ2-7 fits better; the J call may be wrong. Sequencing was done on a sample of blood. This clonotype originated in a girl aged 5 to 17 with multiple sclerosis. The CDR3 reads CSARDPSSGTYEQYF. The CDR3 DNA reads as TGCAGCGCTAGAGATCCGTCTAGCGGGACGTACGAGCAGTACTTC.